This T cell receptor beta chain was sequenced during a study of T cell responses to AZD1222 COVID-19 vaccine. Study background: Pooled samples include second doses given at about 4 or 12 weeks.

To note about this clone: Its antigen is undetermined.

Study-wide points: Scientists sampled the repertoires only once the peak T cell response had passed. The reported proportion of spike-specific TCRs targeting unmutated variant regions was nearly half. There were mostly white British donors and more females than males, and clonal diversity was possibly underestimated.

Method: immunoSEQ multiplex PCR; TCRdb's copy keeps in-frame clones and lacks some. The sample consists of about 120,000 clones, 88% of them appearing once. This receptor was taken from an adult in good health. Specimen: peripheral blood, collected on day 0 of AZD1222 vaccination.

In DNA form, the CDR3 reads TGCAGCCTCAGCCCGACGAGAGACAGGGGTTCCTACAATGAGCAGTTCTTC. Translated, it gives CSLSPTRDRGSYNEQFF. This chain connects TRBV29-1 to TRBJ2-1, with TRBD1 matching 8 bases. The CDR3 covers 17 residues. Trimming took 8 bases from V and 1 from J; bases not matched to a gene: 16. Per germline, CDR1 SQVTM and CDR2 ANQGSEA.